Below, 3 T cell receptor beta chains from the same sample are listed, as sequenced in a study of beta chain features in type 1 diabetes. Regarding the study as a whole: All four CD4+ subsets from Type 1 diabetes patients carried moderately but significantly shorter TCRB CDR3s.

Expressed TCRB transcripts were sequenced after all isolated RNA was converted to cDNA. The repertoire was sequenced with immunoSEQ multiplex PCR; TCRdb's copy has only in-frame clones and lacks some. This table holds around 280,000 clones, over 14% found once. Their cognate antigens are unknown. Sequenced sample: naive CD4+ T cells from blood. Receptor source: a man aged 18 to 30 with type 1 diabetes.

This clone was detected a few times. The V call is TRBV5-1, the J call TRBJ2-5; 8 bases are shared with TRBD1. In germline, CDR1 is SGHRS, CDR2 YFSETQ. The CDR3 sequence is 14 residues long. V was pared by 4 bases and J by 5 bases, with 7 bases of the junction left unmatched. The CDR3, as DNA: TGCGCCAGCAGCCACCAGGGGGCTGGTGAGACCCAGTACTTC. Translation gives CASSHQGAGETQYF.

The V call is TRBV6-5, the J call TRBJ2-7; no definite D call. The ends were cut back, 1 base at V and 4 bases at J, with 11 bases in the middle. The CDR3 extends over 14 amino acids. CDR1 is MNHEY, CDR2 SVGAGI, per germline. The CDR3 loop reads CASSYWRRSYEQYF. The CDR3 bases are TGTGCCAGCAGTTACTGGCGGCGGTCTTACGAGCAGTACTTC.

This chain uses TRBV5-1 with TRBJ1-2; perhaps TRBD1 as D (6 bases). The CDR3 has 14 amino acids. Germline V gene data show CDR1 as SGHRS and CDR2 as YFSETQ. The V and J ends lost 3 bases and 0 bases respectively, with 9 bases between them. The CDR3 spells CASSYRDSNYGYTF. In DNA form, the CDR3 reads TGCGCCAGCAGCTACAGGGATTCTAACTATGGCTACACCTTC.